The present T cell receptor beta chain was sequenced within a study of cytomegalovirus exposure and HLA in healthy donors. Study-wide findings and caveats: Later examination showed HLA-associated TCR beta chains had greater clonal expansion than equally common others. Immune exposure information available was restricted to CMV serostatus.

CDR3 length: 14 residues. Germline CDR1 is SGHRS and CDR2 is YFSETQ. Germline trimming cut 0 bases from V and 9 bases from J; bases unmatched to any gene: 7. Vbeta (60) and Jbeta (13) primers were used in the PCR. Repertoires were generated with immunoSEQ multiplex PCR, while TCRdb's copy carries only in-frame clones and drops some. The listing records fewer than 250,000 clones. Turning to this clone: Antigen specificity is unknown.

This TCR was recovered from a woman aged 30 to 39 in good health and CMV-seropositive. The sample taken for sequencing was PBMCs. This chain uses TRBV5-1 with TRBJ2-5; 8 nucleotides line up with TRBD2. The CDR3 protein is CASSLGAGALPQYF. As DNA, the CDR3 is TGCGCCAGCAGCTTGGGAGCGGGGGCTCTTCCCCAGTACTTC.